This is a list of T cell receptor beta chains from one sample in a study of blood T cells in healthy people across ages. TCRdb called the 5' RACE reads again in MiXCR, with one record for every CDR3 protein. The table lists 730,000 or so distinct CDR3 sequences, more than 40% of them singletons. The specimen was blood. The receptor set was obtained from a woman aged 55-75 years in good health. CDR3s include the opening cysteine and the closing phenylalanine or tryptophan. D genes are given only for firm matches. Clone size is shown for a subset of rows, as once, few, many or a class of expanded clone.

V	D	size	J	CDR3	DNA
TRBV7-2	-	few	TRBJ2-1	CASSLVGSRNEQFF	TGTGCCAGCAGCTTAGTCGGGTCTCGCAATGAGCAGTTCTTC
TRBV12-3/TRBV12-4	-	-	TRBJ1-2	CASSFRREGHGSNYGYTF	TGTGCCAGCAGCTTCAGGAGGGAGGGACACGGCTCGAACTATGGCTACACCTTC
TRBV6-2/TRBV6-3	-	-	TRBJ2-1	CASSYLAGRSYNEQFF	TGTGCCAGCAGTTACTTGGCGGGACGGTCCTACAATGAGCAGTTCTTC
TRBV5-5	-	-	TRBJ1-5	CASSLWGSTGNQPQHF	TGTGCCAGCAGCTTGTGGGGAAGTACTGGCAATCAGCCCCAGCATTTT
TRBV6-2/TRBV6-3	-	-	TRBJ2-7	CASTDGPYEQYF	TGTGCCAGCACGGACGGCCCCTACGAGCAGTACTTC
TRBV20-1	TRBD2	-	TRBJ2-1	CSARREFEFF	TGCAGTGCTAGGCGGGAGTTTGAGTTCTTC
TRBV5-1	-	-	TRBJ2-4	CASSLAALATQYF	TGCGCCAGCAGCTTGGCGGCCCTAGCGACTCAGTACTTC
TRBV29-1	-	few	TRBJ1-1	CSVFGRMNTEAFF	TGCAGCGTTTTTGGACGGATGAACACTGAAGCTTTCTTT
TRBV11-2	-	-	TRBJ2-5	CASSLEAGRVETQYF	TGTGCCAGCAGCTTAGAGGCAGGGCGGGTGGAGACCCAGTACTTC
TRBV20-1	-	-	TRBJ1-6	CSASVTEGNSPLHF	TGCAGTGCTAGTGTCACAGAGGGAAATTCACCCCTCCACTTT
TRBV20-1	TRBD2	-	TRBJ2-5	CSASREGLALETQYF	TGCAGTGCTAGTCGTGAGGGACTAGCTTTGGAGACCCAGTACTTC
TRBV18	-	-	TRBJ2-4	CASSPSQNIQYF	TGTGCCAGCTCACCTTCCCAAAACATTCAGTACTTC
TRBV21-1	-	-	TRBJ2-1	CACSKVWDNEQFF	TGTGCCTGCAGCAAGGTCTGGGACAATGAGCAGTTCTTC
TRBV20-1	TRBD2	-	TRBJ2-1	CSVLRGGYNEQFF	TGCAGTGTTTTGCGGGGGGGCTACAATGAGCAGTTCTTC
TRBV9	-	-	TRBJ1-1	CASSSQALSTEAFF	TGTGCCAGCAGCTCCCAGGCTTTGAGCACTGAAGCTTTCTTT
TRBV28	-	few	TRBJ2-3	CASSLFGQRTDTQYF	TGTGCCAGCAGTTTATTTGGACAACGCACAGATACGCAGTATTTT
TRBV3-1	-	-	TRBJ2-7	CAGSQEPGSYEQYF	TGTGCCGGCAGCCAAGAACCGGGATCCTACGAGCAGTACTTC
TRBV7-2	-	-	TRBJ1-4	CASSPHPGGNEKLFF	TGTGCCAGCAGCCCACACCCGGGGGGGAATGAAAAACTGTTTTTT
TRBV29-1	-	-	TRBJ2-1	CSALVTYNEQFF	TGCAGCGCCCTAGTTACGTACAATGAGCAGTTCTTC
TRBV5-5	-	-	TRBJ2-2	CASSLAGRNTGELFF	TGTGCCAGCAGCTTGGCGGGCCGCAACACCGGGGAGCTGTTTTTT
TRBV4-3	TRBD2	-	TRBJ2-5	CASSQDAASGREEYF	TGCGCCAGCAGCCAAGATGCGGCTAGCGGGAGGGAAGAGTACTTC
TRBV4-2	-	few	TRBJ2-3	CASSQATLILSRSTDTQYF	TGTGCCAGCAGCCAAGCTACCTTAATCCTTAGTAGGAGCACAGATACGCAGTATTTT
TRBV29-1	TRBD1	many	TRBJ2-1	CSVEDTGGTEQFF	TGCAGCGTTGAAGATACAGGGGGGACTGAGCAGTTCTTC
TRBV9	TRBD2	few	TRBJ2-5	CASSVESGRPQETQYF	TGTGCCAGCAGCGTAGAGAGCGGGAGACCGCAAGAGACCCAGTACTTC
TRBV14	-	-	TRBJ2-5	CASSLLGRAREETQYF	TGTGCCAGCAGCCTCCTGGGACGAGCACGGGAGGAGACCCAGTACTTC
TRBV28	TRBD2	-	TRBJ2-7	CASSPSAGAYEQYF	TGTGCCAGCAGTCCATCAGCGGGGGCCTACGAGCAGTACTTC